This T cell receptor (beta chain) was recovered during a study of PD-1 blockade in classical Hodgkin lymphoma. Background on the study: Nivolumab was administered to patients intravenously at 3 mg/kg every 2 weeks.

With no exception, relapse followed autologous stem cell transplantation in all patients, and brentuximab vedotin exposure varied. Reported best responses ranged across complete response, partial response or progressive disease. The V gene lost 4 bases and the J gene lost 3 bases, with 18 bases spanning the gap. Germline V gene sequence: CDR1 KGHSH, CDR2 LQKENI. The CDR3 is 16 residues long. Measured with immunoSEQ multiplex PCR; TCRdb has only the in-frame clones, and not every one. The table lists some 45,000 clones, around nine tenths of them singletons. Findings of the study overall: Individuals who commenced nivolumab within less than 1 year of ASCT were excluded.

In the case of this clone: The antigen remains undetermined.

This specimen was peripheral blood mononuclear cells (PBMCs), taken at baseline. The chain carries TRBV18 and TRBJ1-1; D remains unclear. This receptor was identified in a human donor with classical Hodgkin lymphoma. CDR3 residues: CASSLPSLAPDTEAFF. In DNA form, the CDR3 reads TGTGCCAGCTCACTACCGTCACTCGCCCCCGACACTGAAGCTTTCTTT.